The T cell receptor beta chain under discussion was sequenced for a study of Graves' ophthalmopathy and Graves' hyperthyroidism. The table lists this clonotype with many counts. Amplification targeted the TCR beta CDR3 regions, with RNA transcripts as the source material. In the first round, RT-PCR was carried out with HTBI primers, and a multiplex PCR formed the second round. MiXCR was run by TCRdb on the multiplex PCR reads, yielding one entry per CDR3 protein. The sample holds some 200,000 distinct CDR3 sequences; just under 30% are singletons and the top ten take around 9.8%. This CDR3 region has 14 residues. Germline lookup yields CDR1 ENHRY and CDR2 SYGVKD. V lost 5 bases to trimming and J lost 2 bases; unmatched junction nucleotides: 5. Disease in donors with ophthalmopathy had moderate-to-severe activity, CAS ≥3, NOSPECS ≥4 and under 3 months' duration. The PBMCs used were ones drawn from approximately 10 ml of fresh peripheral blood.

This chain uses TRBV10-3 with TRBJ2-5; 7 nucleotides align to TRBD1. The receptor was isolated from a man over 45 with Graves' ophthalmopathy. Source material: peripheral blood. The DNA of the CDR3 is TGTGCCATCAGTCGGACAGGAGCGCAAGAGACCCAGTACTTC. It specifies CAISRTGAQETQYF.